This entry features one T cell receptor (beta chain) sequence. A read error may produce the germline difference seen at one junction end. Unsorted PBMC DNA underwent sequencing on ten immunoSEQ deep assay plates. TCRdb keeps only in-frame clones here, not all; method: immunoSEQ multiplex PCR. The table has about half a million clones, around 85% seen once. This CDR3 spans 13 amino acids. Germline V lookup: CDR1 GTSNPN, CDR2 SVGIG (reference sequence). These data come from a study of shared clonotypes between healthy human individuals. About the study: Sampling drew on donors who were a couple of women and three men aged 18 to 49.

It was tens of millions of PBMCs that unsorted samples used for genomic DNA. The sequenced sample was PBMCs. The clonotype was recovered from a woman aged 40 to 55 in good health. Some clones in this sample may be carry-over from other donors' samples. The chain is built from TRBV30 and TRBJ1-1; perhaps TRBD1 as D (6 bases). The CDR3 region has the DNA TGTGCCTGGTCCCGGACAGCTGGGACTGAAACTTTATTT. Its translation is CAWSRTAGTETLF.